This T cell receptor (beta chain) stems from a study of CD8 T cells in ankylosing spondylitis. The ends lost 1 base at V and 2 bases at J; junction bases unmatched: 0. Germline V lookup: CDR1 DFQATT, CDR2 SNEGSKA (reference sequence). This CDR3 is 13 amino acids long. This clonotype was counted ten times or more. TCRdb re-derived calls from the 5' RACE reads in MiXCR, one entry per CDR3 protein. The data show about 300,000 distinct CDR3 sequences, with 11% seen just once and 9.1% held by the top ten. The source of this sequence is a female donor with ankylosing spondylitis or in good health (not recorded which). Specimen: blood, either unsorted or a sorted T cell fraction (not recorded which). The chain uses TRBV20-1 and TRBJ2-5; 8 bases match TRBD2. DNA for the CDR3: TGCAGTGCTAGAGCGGGAGGGCAAGAGACCCAGTACTTC. Its translation is CSARAGGQETQYF.